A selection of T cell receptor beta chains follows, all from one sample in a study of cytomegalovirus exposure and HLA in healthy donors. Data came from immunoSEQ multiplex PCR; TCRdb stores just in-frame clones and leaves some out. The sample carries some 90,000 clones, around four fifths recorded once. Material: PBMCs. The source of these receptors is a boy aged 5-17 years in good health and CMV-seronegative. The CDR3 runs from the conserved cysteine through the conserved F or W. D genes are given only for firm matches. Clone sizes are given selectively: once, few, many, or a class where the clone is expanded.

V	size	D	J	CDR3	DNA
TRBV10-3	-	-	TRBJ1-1	CAISELMNTEAFF	TGTGCCATCAGTGAGTTAATGAACACTGAAGCTTTCTTT
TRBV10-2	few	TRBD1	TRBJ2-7	CASSEGQGAAYEQYF	TGCGCCAGCAGTGAGGGGCAGGGGGCTGCCTACGAGCAGTACTTC
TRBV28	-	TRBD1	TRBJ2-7	CASSLPSFMGQGSYEQYF	TGTGCCAGCAGTCTGCCATCCTTCATGGGACAGGGGTCCTACGAGCAGTACTTC
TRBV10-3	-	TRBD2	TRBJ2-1	CAISGTSGTSSYNEQFF	TGTGCCATCAGCGGGACTAGCGGGACTAGCTCCTACAATGAGCAGTTCTTC
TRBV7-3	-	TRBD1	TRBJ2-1	CASSPLGGTAYYEQFF	TGTGCCAGCAGCCCACTTGGTGGGACAGCATACTATGAGCAGTTCTTC
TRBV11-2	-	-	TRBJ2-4	CASSSRQRVYF	TGTGCCAGCAGCTCCAGACAGCGGGTGTACTTC
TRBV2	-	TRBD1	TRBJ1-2	CASSPQGARAYGYTF	TGTGCCAGCAGTCCACAGGGGGCCCGTGCCTATGGCTACACCTTC
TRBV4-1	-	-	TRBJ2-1	CASSQLEGAANEQFF	TGCGCCAGCAGCCAATTGGAAGGGGCCGCCAATGAGCAGTTCTTC
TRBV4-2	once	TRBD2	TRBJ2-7	CASSQEAPAGGFHEQYF	TGTGCCAGCAGCCAAGAAGCACCAGCGGGAGGGTTCCACGAGCAGTACTTC
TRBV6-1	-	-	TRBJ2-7	CATIKGSYEQYF	TGTGCCACCATAAAGGGGTCCTACGAGCAGTACTTC
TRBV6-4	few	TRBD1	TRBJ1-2	CASSDGQGEAYGYTF	TGTGCCAGCAGTGACGGGCAGGGGGAAGCCTATGGCTACACCTTC
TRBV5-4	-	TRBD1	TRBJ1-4	CASSLGPTGREKLFF	TGTGCCAGCAGCTTGGGGCCGACAGGGAGGGAAAAACTGTTTTTT
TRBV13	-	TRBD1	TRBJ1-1	CASGDRQGYTEAFF	TGTGCCAGCGGAGACCGACAGGGGTACACTGAAGCTTTCTTT
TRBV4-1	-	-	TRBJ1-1	CASSLHLTTVIRNTEAFF	TGCGCCAGCAGCCTCCACCTGACGACAGTCATCAGGAACACTGAAGCTTTCTTT
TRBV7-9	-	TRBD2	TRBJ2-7	CASSLTSGGDYEQYF	TGTGCCAGCAGCCTAACTAGCGGGGGGGACTACGAGCAGTACTTC
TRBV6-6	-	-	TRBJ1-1	CASSVNTEAFF	TGTGCCAGCAGCGTAAACACTGAAGCTTTCTTT
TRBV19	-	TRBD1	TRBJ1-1	CASSPGTGNTEAFF	TGTGCCAGTAGCCCCGGGACAGGGAACACTGAAGCTTTCTTT
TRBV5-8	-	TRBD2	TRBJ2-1	CASSYGLENEQFF	TGTGCCAGCAGCTATGGACTAGAGAATGAGCAGTTCTTC
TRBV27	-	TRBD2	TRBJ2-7	CASSFSGGYEQYF	TGTGCCAGCAGTTTTAGCGGGGGCTACGAGCAGTACTTC
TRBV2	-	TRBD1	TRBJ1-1	CASRQTGPTEAFF	TGTGCCAGCAGACAGACAGGGCCCACTGAAGCTTTCTTT
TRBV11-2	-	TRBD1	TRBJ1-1	CASSLSGTGRTEAFF	TGTGCCAGCAGCCTATCGGGGACAGGAAGGACTGAAGCTTTCTTT
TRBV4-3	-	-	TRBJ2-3	CASSRGGDSTDTQYF	TGCGCCAGCAGCCGTGGAGGAGACTCCACAGATACGCAGTATTTT
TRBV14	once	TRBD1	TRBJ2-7	CASSQVAGGINEQYF	TGTGCCAGCAGCCAAGTGGCAGGGGGTATCAACGAGCAGTACTTC
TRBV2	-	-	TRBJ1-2	CASSDSLQGPLGYTF	TGTGCCAGCAGTGATAGTTTGCAGGGGCCTCTTGGCTACACCTTC
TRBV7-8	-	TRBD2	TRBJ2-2	CASSPVAGGTGELFF	TGTGCCAGCAGCCCTGTAGCGGGAGGGACCGGGGAGCTGTTTTTT
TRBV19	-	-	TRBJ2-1	CASSIRDTYEQFF	TGTGCCAGTAGTATCCGGGACACATATGAGCAGTTCTTC
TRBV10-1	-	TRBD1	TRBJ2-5	CASSSGGQETTQYF	TGCGCCAGCTCGTCAGGGGGCCAAGAAACGACCCAGTACTTC
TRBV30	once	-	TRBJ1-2	CAWTNGGAGYTF	TGTGCCTGGACCAACGGGGGGGCCGGCTACACCTTC
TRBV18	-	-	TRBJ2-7	CASSAGTGQVYEQYF	TGTGCCAGCTCGGCGGGAACGGGCCAGGTCTACGAGCAGTACTTC
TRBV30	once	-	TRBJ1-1	CAWSVVSGTEAFF	TGTGCCTGGAGTGTGGTCTCGGGGACTGAAGCTTTCTTT
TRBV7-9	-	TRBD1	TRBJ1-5	CASSLGQGEGQPQHF	TGTGCCAGCAGCTTAGGGCAGGGGGAAGGACAGCCCCAGCATTTT
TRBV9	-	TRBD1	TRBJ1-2	CASSGGQKRPYGYTF	TGTGCCAGCAGCGGGGGACAGAAGAGACCCTATGGCTACACCTTC
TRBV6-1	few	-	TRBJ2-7	CASRGLRDSSYEQYF	TGTGCCAGCAGGGGCCTCCGGGACTCCTCCTACGAGCAGTACTTC
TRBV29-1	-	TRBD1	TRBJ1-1	CSVLTGGNTEAFF	TGCAGCGTCTTGACAGGGGGGAACACTGAAGCTTTCTTT
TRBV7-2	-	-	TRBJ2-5	CASSTRDWNSRETQYF	TGTGCCAGCAGCACCCGGGACTGGAACTCGAGGGAGACCCAGTACTTC
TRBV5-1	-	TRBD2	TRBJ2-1	CASSLSGRSISNEQFF	TGCGCCAGCAGCTTGAGCGGGAGGTCCATAAGCAATGAGCAGTTCTTC
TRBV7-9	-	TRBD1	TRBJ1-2	CASSLALRDREGYTF	TGTGCCAGCAGCTTAGCGTTGAGGGACAGAGAAGGCTACACCTTC
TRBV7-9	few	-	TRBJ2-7	CASSLESSATYEQYF	TGTGCCAGCAGCTTAGAGAGTTCCGCAACCTACGAGCAGTACTTC
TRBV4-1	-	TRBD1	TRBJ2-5	CASSSRQGAGETQYF	TGCGCCAGCAGCTCTCGACAGGGGGCCGGGGAGACCCAGTACTTC
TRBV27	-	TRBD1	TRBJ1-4	CASSPGTGREKLFF	TGTGCCAGCAGTCCCGGGACAGGGAGAGAAAAACTGTTTTTT
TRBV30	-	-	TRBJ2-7	CAWSWVQVPLFSYEQYF	TGTGCCTGGAGTTGGGTACAGGTGCCACTTTTTTCCTACGAGCAGTACTTC
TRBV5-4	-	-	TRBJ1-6	CASSSNRGHNSPLHF	TGTGCCAGCAGCTCGAATCGGGGTCATAATTCACCCCTCCACTTT
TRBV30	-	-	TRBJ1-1	CAWVFGRGTEAFF	TGTGCCTGGGTATTCGGGAGAGGCACTGAAGCTTTCTTT
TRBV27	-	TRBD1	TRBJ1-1	CASRIDRGFTEAFF	TGTGCCAGCAGGATCGACAGGGGGTTCACTGAAGCTTTCTTT
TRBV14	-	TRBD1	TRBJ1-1	CASSQARPTGGRTEAFF	TGTGCCAGCAGCCAAGCACGCCCGACAGGGGGTCGCACTGAAGCTTTCTTT
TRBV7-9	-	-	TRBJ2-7	CASSRRVGYEQYF	TGTGCCAGCAGCCGCAGGGTAGGCTACGAGCAGTACTTC
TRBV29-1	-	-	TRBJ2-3	CSVQGQADTQYF	TGCAGCGTTCAAGGACAAGCAGATACGCAGTATTTT
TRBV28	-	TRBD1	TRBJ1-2	CASSATGGGDYGYTF	TGTGCCAGCAGTGCAACAGGGGGAGGAGACTATGGCTACACCTTC